These 7 T cell receptor beta chains were all obtained from the same sample, sequenced in a study of CD8+ T cells in alopecia areata. Indicated treatment: oral pan-JAK inhibitor, 5-10 mg twice daily. RNA extraction was followed by reverse transcription into cDNA, which acted as the sequencing template. Repertoires were generated with immunoSEQ multiplex PCR, while TCRdb's copy carries only in-frame clones and drops some. Of approximately 180,000 clones listed, 50% to 70% are singletons. The sequencing used CD4+ T cells sorted from blood, collected around week 50, from a patient treated with tofacitinib. Receptor source: a human donor with alopecia areata.

The rearrangement links TRBV29-1 to TRBJ1-5; 9 bases match TRBD1. CDR1 and CDR2 from the germline V gene are SQVTM and ANQGSEA. Trimming took 4 bases from V and 4 from J; bases not matched to a gene: 5. The CDR3 runs 14 residues. Here the CDR3 reads CSVAGQGQNQPQHF. The DNA for the CDR3 is TGCAGCGTTGCGGGACAGGGTCAGAATCAGCCCCAGCATTTT.

This sequence joins TRBV29-1 and TRBJ2-3; 11 bases align to TRBD2. CDR3 length equals 15 residues. Germline lookup yields CDR1 SQVTM and CDR2 ANQGSEA. J was trimmed by 2 bases and V by 5 bases; bases with no gene match: 6. The CDR3 sequence: CSVRASGGSTDTQYF. In nucleotides, the CDR3 is TGCAGCGTTCGGGCTAGCGGGGGGTCCACAGATACGCAGTATTTT.

The chain has TRBV4-3 and TRBJ1-2, with TRBD1 as a possible D gene (6 bases). V was trimmed by 0 bases and J by 0 bases, leaving 11 bases between them. This CDR3 contains 16 residues. Germline CDR1 and CDR2: LGHNA and YSLEER. The CDR3 spells CASSQDVTGANYGYTF. The CDR3 region has the DNA TGCGCCAGCAGCCAAGATGTGACAGGAGCTAACTATGGCTACACCTTC.

The chain links TRBV29-1 to TRBJ1-5; the D is unclear. This CDR3 comprises 13 residues. Trimming pared 4 bases from V and 4 bases from J, leaving 11 bases between. The germline V gene has CDR1 SQVTM and CDR2 ANQGSEA. The CDR3 DNA is TGCAGCGTTGTGTCACAGCCGAATCAGCCCCAGCATTTT. Translating it yields CSVVSQPNQPQHF.

This clone has a single count. The chain recombines TRBV19 with TRBJ2-5, with D possibly being TRBD2 (6 bases). This CDR3 contains 12 residues. V gave up 10 bases and J gave up 0 bases, with 9 bases separating them. Germline lookup yields CDR1 LNHDA and CDR2 SQIVND (reference sequence). The CDR3 DNA is TGTGCCACCCGGGGGAACCAAGAGACCCAGTACTTC. Translated, it gives CATRGNQETQYF. Based on the CDR3 plus reference TRBV19 and TRBJ2-5, the full variable domain is DGGITQSPKYLFRKEGQNVTLSCEQNLNHDAMYWYRQDPGQGLRLIYYSQIVNDFQKGDIAEGYSVSREKKESFPLTVTSAQKNPTAFYLCATRGNQETQYFGPGTRLLVL.

In its sample, this clone was seen a few times. The rearrangement uses TRBV5-1 and TRBJ1-6; D uncertain. The V gene lost 6 bases and the J gene lost 8 bases, with 12 bases spanning the gap. The CDR3 runs 13 residues. Looked up from germline, CDR1 is SGHRS and CDR2 is YFSETQ. The CDR3 DNA sequence: TGCGCCAGCACCGGCCAGCGCGATTCACCCCTCCACTTT. As protein: CASTGQRDSPLHF.

This chain connects TRBV29-1 to TRBJ2-5; either TRBD1 or TRBD2 may fit D (5 bases each). Deletions cut 7 bases from V and 4 bases from J, with 16 bases between. The CDR3 has 13 amino acids. From germline, CDR1 is SQVTM and CDR2 ANQGSEA. The DNA for the CDR3 is TGCAGCGAAAGGGACCATGGGGGAGAGACCCAGTACTTC. Translated: CSERDHGGETQYF.